This section outlines one TCR beta chain sequence together with its context. The entry originates in a study of blood T cell repertoires in COVID-19. Per the original data handling: Scientists estimated how many nucleated cells there were by amplifying reference gene primers. The assay was immunoSEQ multiplex PCR, and TCRdb's table has in-frame clones only and misses some. V, J and clone size reflect that table, while D and trimming were determined from the DNA. Of 290,000 or so clones listed, roughly 85% are singletons. The CDR3 has 15 amino acids. CDR1 and CDR2 (germline): LGHDT, YNNKEL (reference sequence). With V trimmed by 2 bases and J by 5 bases, 2 bases remained unmatched.

The chain has TRBV3-1 (or the pseudogene TRBV3-2) and TRBJ2-5; TRBD2 matches at 13 bases. Specimen: PBMCs or T cells enriched from blood (not recorded which). The TCR was taken from a man in his forties who had been exposed to COVID-19. The chain's CDR3 is CASSQRTSGSETQYF. CDR3 bases: TGTGCCAGCAGCCAACGGACTAGCGGGAGTGAGACCCAGTACTTC.